The 18 T cell receptor beta chains below were found in one sample sequenced in a study of identical twins. TCRdb ran MiXCR on the 5' RACE reads and lists one entry per CDR3 protein. The sample consists of 500,000 or so distinct CDR3 sequences, 14% of them appearing once. The same sample was also studied in work on yellow fever vaccine responses in identical twins.

Sequenced sample: CD4+ T cells sorted from blood. Source of these receptors: a woman between 18 and 30 years old in good health.

V gene TRBV7-8 combines with J gene TRBJ2-1; D uncertain. V lost 5 bases and J lost 3, with 17 bases in between. CDR3 length equals 16 residues. The germline V gene encodes CDR1 SGHVS and CDR2 FQNEAQ. The CDR3 DNA reads as TGTGCCAGCAGCCCCCTCGGAGCGCTGAACTACAATGAGCAGTTCTTC. It specifies CASSPLGALNYNEQFF.

The chain carries TRBV2 and TRBJ2-5; D not resolved. The CDR3 length is 12 residues. Germline V gene data show CDR1 as SNHLY and CDR2 as FYNNEI. The germline V and J ends were trimmed by 8 bases and 4 bases, with 11 bases remaining between them. The DNA of the CDR3 is TGTGCCAGCTCAGGCTACGGAGAGACCCAGTACTTC. It encodes CASSGYGETQYF.

The rearrangement uses TRBV7-2 and TRBJ2-7, with 10 bases aligning to TRBD2. Germline CDR1 and CDR2: SGHTA and FQGNSA. The CDR3 length is 16 residues. With 3 bases clipped from V and 1 base from J, the junction kept 6 bases outside the gene matches. This chain's CDR3 is CASSLGGLARSYEQYF. The CDR3 nucleotides are TGTGCCAGCAGCTTGGGGGGACTAGCGAGGTCCTACGAGCAGTACTTC.

This clonotype was counted a few times. The chain couples TRBV12-3 or TRBV12-4 to TRBJ2-7; D remains unclear. The CDR3 contains 13 residues. Trimming removed 4 bases at V and 2 bases at J, with 9 bases between. CDR3 DNA sequence: TGTGCCAGCAGTTACCAGGAAGCCTACGAGCAGTACTTC. Amino acids: CASSYQEAYEQYF.

This clonotype has only a few counts. The chain carries TRBV21-1 and TRBJ1-4; the D segment call TRBD1 is taken from the table without a DNA check. TRBV21-1 counts as a pseudogene. The CDR3 sequence is 15 residues long. This CDR3 reads CASSKVRGPNEKLFF. The CDR3 region has the DNA TGTGCCAGCAGCAAAGTTAGGGGGCCTAATGAAAAACTGTTTTTT.

This clonotype has a handful of counts. This chain joins TRBV20-1 and TRBJ2-5, with 9 bases fitting TRBD2. The germline V gene encodes CDR1 DFQATT and CDR2 SNEGSKA (reference sequence). This CDR3 has 15 amino acids. V was pared by 4 bases and J by 7 bases, with 13 bases of the junction left unmatched. The CDR3 reads CSATPGLAYLGTQYF. CDR3 DNA sequence: TGCAGTGCTACGCCGGGACTAGCCTATTTAGGGACCCAGTACTTC.

This clonotype was seen a few times. The gene calls are TRBV7-6 and TRBJ2-5, with TRBD2 matching 9 bases. The V gene's germline CDR1 is SGHVS and CDR2 FNYEAQ. The CDR3 runs 15 residues. Trimming took 3 bases from V and 1 from J; bases not matched to a gene: 3. Here the CDR3 reads CASSFSGGTQETQYF. The CDR3 DNA reads as TGTGCCAGCAGCTTCAGCGGGGGGACCCAAGAGACCCAGTACTTC.

Only one count was recorded for this clonotype. CDR3 protein: CASSRGRDHIETQYF. The DNA of the CDR3 is TGTGCCAGCAGCCGAGGCAGGGACCATATAGAGACCCAGTACTTC. The chain has TRBV7-2 and TRBJ2-5; the D call may be TRBD1 or TRBD2 (5 bases each). The germline V and J ends were trimmed by 5 bases and 4 bases, with 17 bases remaining between them. This CDR3 comprises 15 residues. From germline, CDR1 is SGHTA and CDR2 FQGNSA.

This clonotype was observed a few times. The chain joins TRBV10-2 to TRBJ2-2, with D possibly TRBD1 on 5 matching bases. This CDR3 region has 15 residues. V gave up 2 bases and J gave up 4 bases, with 11 bases separating them. Looked up from germline, CDR1 is WSHSY and CDR2 is SAAADI. The CDR3 here is CASSEKGPFTGELFF. CDR3 DNA sequence: TGCGCCAGCAGTGAGAAGGGGCCCTTCACCGGGGAGCTGTTTTTT.

This clonotype was counted between two and nine times. The chain is built from TRBV10-3 and TRBJ2-7; 12 bases fit TRBD2. The CDR3 is 15 amino acids. The germline V gene has CDR1 ENHRY and CDR2 SYGVKD. The V segment lost 5 bases and the J segment 4 bases; nucleotides outside the gene matches: 6. This CDR3 is CAISSSGGASYEQYF. CDR3 bases: TGTGCCATCAGTTCTAGCGGGGGGGCCTCTTACGAGCAGTACTTC.

This clonotype was counted only a few times. The rearrangement links TRBV19 to TRBJ2-5, with D perhaps TRBD2 (5 bases). This CDR3 region has 13 residues. The germline V and J ends were trimmed by 6 bases and 4 bases, with 12 bases remaining between them. The germline CDR1 and CDR2 sequences are LNHDA and SQIVND (reference sequence). The CDR3 reads CASRDGGRETQYF. The CDR3 DNA sequence: TGTGCCAGTAGGGATGGAGGTAGAGAGACCCAGTACTTC. Supplemented by reference TRBV19 and TRBJ2-5, the full variable domain reads DGGITQSPKYLFRKEGQNVTLSCEQNLNHDAMYWYRQDPGQGLRLIYYSQIVNDFQKGDIAEGYSVSREKKESFPLTVTSAQKNPTAFYLCASRDGGRETQYFGPGTRLLVL.

This sequence joins TRBV15 and TRBJ2-7, with a weak D call TRBD1 (6 bases). The germline gives CDR1 LNHNV, CDR2 YYDKDF (reference sequence). Trimming removed 6 bases at V and 3 bases at J, with 15 bases between. The CDR3 covers 14 residues. CDR3 DNA: TGTGCCACCAGGTTACAGGGTGGCAGCTACGAGCAGTACTTC. This encodes CATRLQGGSYEQYF.

This chain joins TRBV11-2 and TRBJ2-5; D is perhaps TRBD1 (6 bases). The CDR3 is 14 amino acids. The ends were cut back, 4 bases at V and 1 base at J, with 10 bases in the middle. CDR1 is SGHAT, CDR2 FQNNGV, per germline. DNA for the CDR3: TGTGCCAGCAGCTCGGGACACATCCAAGAGACCCAGTACTTC. It codes for CASSSGHIQETQYF.

The rearrangement uses TRBV4-2 and TRBJ2-1; 11 bases fit TRBD2. The CDR3 runs to 16 residues. Trimming cost V 4 bases and J 8 bases; bases outside gene matches: 10. Germline V gene lookup returns CDR1 LGHNA and CDR2 YNFKEQ. The CDR3 loop reads CASSRLRLAGRDEQFF. The CDR3 DNA is TGTGCCAGCAGCCGCCTACGACTAGCGGGAAGGGATGAGCAGTTCTTC.

The gene calls are TRBV4-1 and TRBJ1-1, with TRBD1 as a possible D gene (6 bases). Germline V lookup: CDR1 MGHRA, CDR2 YSYEKL. V dropped 3 bases and J dropped 5 bases, with 13 bases sitting between them. The CDR3 loop spans 14 amino acids. The CDR3 sequence is CASSQAGARTEAFF. The DNA for the CDR3 is TGCGCCAGCAGCCAGGCAGGGGCGAGGACTGAAGCTTTCTTT.

This chain links TRBV18 with TRBJ2-2; D is undetermined. Germline V gene sequence: CDR1 KGHSH, CDR2 LQKENI. V was cut by 5 bases and J by 1 base, with 8 bases left in between. The CDR3 totals 14 residues. CDR3 coding DNA: TGTGCCAGCTCATCGACAAAGAACACCGGGGAGCTGTTTTTT. Its translation is CASSSTKNTGELFF.

This clonotype was seen many times. The V and J genes are TRBV29-1 and TRBJ2-6; D gene uncertain. The length of the CDR3 is 17 residues. CDR1 SQVTM and CDR2 ANQGSEA come from the germline V gene. V lost 8 bases, J lost 4 bases, and 24 bases lay in between. CDR3: CSIEAEELGVGANVLTF. The CDR3 DNA is TGCAGCATAGAAGCAGAGGAATTAGGTGTGGGGGCCAACGTCCTGACTTTC. Together with reference TRBV29-1 and TRBJ2-6, the CDR3 gives the full variable domain: SAVISQKPSRDICQRGTSLTIQCQVDSQVTMMFWYRQQPGQSLTLIATANQGSEATYESGFVIDKFPISRPNLTFSTLTVSNMSPEDSSIYLCSIEAEELGVGANVLTFGAGSRLTVL.

The J gene is TRBJ2-1, the V gene TRBV11-3; possible D gene TRBD2, 5 bases. Germline V lookup: CDR1 SGHNT, CDR2 YENEEA. The CDR3 extends over 13 amino acids. V was clipped by 0 bases and J by 8 bases, with 8 bases between them. In nucleotides, the CDR3 is TGTGCCAGCAGCTTAGATAGTAGCGATGAGCAGTTCTTC. The encoded protein is CASSLDSSDEQFF.